These 23 T cell receptor beta chains originate from one sample sequenced in a study of identical twins. One entry per CDR3 protein results from TCRdb running MiXCR on the 5' RACE reads. The repertoire consists of roughly 1,500,000 distinct CDR3 sequences, with around a third occurring once and the leading ten covering 0.27%. The sequenced sample consisted of cord blood. These receptors all come from a newborn girl in good health.

This clonotype has just a few counts. The CDR3 region is CSARGSRLAGQFF. The CDR3 DNA reads as TGCAGTGCTAGGGGCTCCCGACTAGCTGGGCAGTTCTTC. The chain uses TRBV20-1 and TRBJ2-1; 7 nucleotides line up with TRBD2. The junction had 11 bases not matched to a gene; V was cut back by 3 bases and J by 12 bases. The germline V gene encodes CDR1 DFQATT and CDR2 SNEGSKA (reference sequence). The CDR3 contains 13 residues.

The chain has TRBV2 and TRBJ2-3; D is unclear. The CDR3 has 10 amino acids. V was clipped by 11 bases and J by 6 bases, with 9 bases between them. Germline V gene data show CDR1 as SNHLY and CDR2 as FYNNEI. DNA for the CDR3: TGTGCCCGAGAGAAGGATACGCAGTATTTT. Encoded protein: CAREKDTQYF.

This clonotype has only a few counts. The V call is TRBV30, the J call TRBJ1-5, with 9 bases that match TRBD1. V was clipped by 3 bases and J by 5 bases; unmatched bases: 5. CDR1 GTSNPN and CDR2 SVGIG come from the germline V gene (reference sequence). This CDR3 spans 14 amino acids. The CDR3, as DNA: TGTGCCTGGAGCCTGACAGGGGGGCATCAGCCCCAGCATTTT. This gives the protein CAWSLTGGHQPQHF.

This chain joins TRBV24-1 and TRBJ2-5; 9 bases are a match to TRBD2. Germline lookup yields CDR1 KGHDR and CDR2 SFDVKD. Trimming removed 0 bases from V and 4 bases from J; junction bases left unmatched: 2. The CDR3 contains 15 residues. Written as DNA, the CDR3 is TGTGCCACCAGTGATTTGGGACTAGCGTCAGAGACCCAGTACTTC. Protein: CATSDLGLASETQYF.

Note on this clonotype: The junction and the germline gene differ at one end; a read error may be behind it. This CDR3 is CASSSVNTEVFF. CDR3 bases: TGCGCCAGCAGCTCGGTCAACACTGAAGTTTTCTTT. The rearrangement uses TRBV5-1 and TRBJ1-1; D is unresolved. Germline CDR1 SGHRS, CDR2 YFSETQ. The CDR3 consists of 12 residues.

This clonotype was detected a few times. The chain links TRBV4-2 to TRBJ1-1; 8 nucleotides line up with TRBD1. Germline CDR1 LGHNA, CDR2 YNFKEQ. The CDR3 consists of 16 residues. V lost 4 bases, J lost 4 bases, and 11 bases stayed unmatched. In DNA form, the CDR3 reads TGTGCCAGCAGCCCTTGGGGGCAGGGGGCCGGCACTGAAGCTTTCTTT. Translating gives CASSPWGQGAGTEAFF.

The chain is built from TRBV20-1 and TRBJ1-5; TRBD1 matches at 7 bases. Losses at the gene ends were 3 bases for V and 7 bases for J; bases not matched to a gene: 9. This CDR3 contains 14 residues. Germline values: CDR1 DFQATT, CDR2 SNEGSKA (reference sequence). The CDR3: CSASQGQRAQPQHF. The CDR3 DNA reads as TGCAGTGCTAGTCAGGGACAGAGGGCCCAGCCCCAGCATTTT.

This clonotype came up a few times. V and J are TRBV29-1 and TRBJ2-1; TRBD1 might be the D (6 bases). The end of the DNA aligns better with TRBJ2-7, so the J call may be wrong. Germline loops: CDR1 SQVTM, CDR2 ANQGSEA. The CDR3 totals 13 residues. The CDR3 region is CSVEDSSYNEQYF. The CDR3 DNA reads as TGCAGCGTTGAGGACAGCTCCTACAATGAGCAGTACTTC.

The V and J genes are TRBV10-3 and TRBJ2-5, with D possibly being TRBD1 (6 bases). CDR1 is ENHRY and CDR2 is SYGVKD in the germline V gene. V dropped 6 bases and J dropped 3 bases, with 11 bases sitting between them. This CDR3 comprises 13 residues. The DNA for the CDR3 is TGTGCCATCAGGGGGGCGGCCAAAGAGACCCAGTACTTC. Translated, it gives CAIRGAAKETQYF.

The table lists this clonotype with many counts. Here the CDR3 reads CSVEVGKESYEQYF. The CDR3 DNA is TGCAGCGTTGAGGTAGGGAAGGAGTCCTACGAGCAGTACTTC. The chain has TRBV29-1 and TRBJ2-7; D unresolved. The CDR3 has 14 residues. Germline values: CDR1 SQVTM, CDR2 ANQGSEA. V lost 3 bases and J lost 1, with 13 bases in between.

The sample holds a few counts of this clonotype. The chain joins TRBV10-3 to TRBJ2-5, with TRBD1 matching 7 bases. CDR3 length equals 13 residues. The germline V gene has CDR1 ENHRY and CDR2 SYGVKD. The V segment lost 6 bases and the J segment 0 bases; nucleotides outside the gene matches: 1. CDR3 residues: CAIRTGYQETQYF. CDR3 nucleotide sequence: TGTGCCATCAGGACAGGGTACCAAGAGACCCAGTACTTC.

Only a few counts were recorded for this clonotype. CDR3 residues: CASSFPDRFYEQYF. DNA for the CDR3: TGTGCCAGCAGTTTCCCCGACAGGTTCTACGAGCAGTACTTC. The chain is built from TRBV28 and TRBJ2-7, with D tentatively TRBD1 (6 bases). The CDR3 runs 14 residues. Germline CDR1 is MDHEN and CDR2 is SYDVKM. Trimming shortened V by 3 bases and J by 3 bases, and 12 bases separated the two germline ends.

This clonotype has just one count. The chain links TRBV27 to TRBJ2-4; no clear D gene. Trimming removed 5 bases from V and 6 bases from J, with 11 bases in between. CDR3 size: 13 residues. The germline CDR1 and CDR2 sequences are MNHEY and SMNVEV (reference sequence). CDR3 DNA: TGTGCCAGCAGTGGGGTTTTTGGAAACATTCAGTACTTC. This sequence encodes CASSGVFGNIQYF.

The chain combines TRBV14 with TRBJ2-3; no clear D gene. V was cut by 1 base and J by 4 bases, with 9 bases left in between. Looked up from germline, CDR1 is SGHDN and CDR2 is FVKESK. The CDR3 is made up of 14 amino acids. CDR3 amino acids: CASSQVYFADTQYF. For the CDR3, the DNA is TGTGCCAGCAGCCAAGTCTATTTCGCAGATACGCAGTATTTT.

This clonotype was seen repeatedly, ten times or more. The V gene is TRBV29-1, the J gene TRBJ1-2, with D possibly being TRBD1 (5 bases). Germline V gives CDR1 SQVTM, CDR2 ANQGSEA. Deletions cut 0 bases from V and 3 bases from J, with 14 bases between. This CDR3 comprises 15 residues. The CDR3 loop reads CSVEDLVQGYYGYTF. Here the CDR3 DNA reads TGCAGCGTTGAAGATCTTGTCCAGGGCTACTATGGCTACACCTTC.

The chain combines TRBV4-2 with TRBJ2-3; 8 bases agree with TRBD2. V gave up 1 base and J gave up 4 bases; unmatched junction bases: 7. Germline CDR1 reads LGHNA; CDR2 reads YNFKEQ. The CDR3 covers 16 residues. Here the CDR3 DNA reads TGTGCCAGCAGCCAAGTAATTAGCGGGGCTTCAGATACGCAGTATTTT. Translating gives CASSQVISGASDTQYF.

The V and J genes are TRBV12-3 or TRBV12-4 and TRBJ2-7; D is unclear. V lost 2 bases to trimming and J lost 2 bases, with 10 bases between them. The CDR3 contains 14 residues. Here the CDR3 DNA reads TGTGCCAGCAGTTTAAGTAGGCGAGCCTACGAGCAGTACTTC. It is translated as CASSLSRRAYEQYF.

As for this clonotype: The junction differs from germline at one of its ends, possibly a read error. The chain combines TRBV25-1 with TRBJ1-2; TRBD1 matches 7 bases. Germline-derived CDR1 and CDR2 are MGHDK and SYGVNS. This CDR3 comprises 15 residues. CDR3 in DNA: TGTGTCAGCAGTGAATTCTCAAGGGACAGAAGTGGCTACACCTTC. This sequence encodes CVSSEFSRDRSGYTF.

This clonotype was recorded a few times. This sequence joins TRBV7-2 and TRBJ2-6, with no clear D. Germline V gene sequence: CDR1 SGHTA, CDR2 FQGNSA. The CDR3 runs 16 residues. The ends were cut back, 1 base at V and 0 bases at J, with 7 bases in the middle. Written as DNA, the CDR3 is TGTGCCAGCAGCTTAGGATTTTACTCTGGGGCCAACGTCCTGACTTTC. This encodes CASSLGFYSGANVLTF.

This clonotype was seen a few times. This rearrangement joins TRBV20-1 to TRBJ2-1; 8 bases fit TRBD2. The DNA end is more similar to TRBJ2-7, so the J call may be wrong. This CDR3 spans 16 amino acids. Germline V gives CDR1 DFQATT, CDR2 SNEGSKA (reference sequence). CDR3 loop: CSVVGRAGSSYNEQYF. Written as DNA, the CDR3 is TGCAGTGTTGTCGGGAGGGCCGGAAGCTCCTACAATGAGCAGTACTTC.

The J gene is TRBJ2-7, the V gene TRBV2; D is perhaps TRBD2 (6 bases). The J call may be in error: the DNA end matches TRBJ2-5 better. The CDR3 runs to 14 residues. From germline, CDR1 is SNHLY and CDR2 FYNNEI. The CDR3 is CASSPDGGGGTQYF. The CDR3 coding sequence is TGTGCCAGCAGTCCCGACGGGGGAGGAGGGACCCAGTACTTC.

The V and J genes are TRBV4-2 and TRBJ2-3; 15 bases are a match to TRBD2. The CDR3 runs to 19 residues. Germline V gene data show CDR1 as LGHNA and CDR2 as YNFKEQ. V dropped 0 bases and J dropped 2; count of bases not matched to a gene: 6. For the CDR3, the DNA is TGTGCCAGCAGCCAAGATCCGCGGACTAGCGGGGGGGTCACAGATACGCAGTATTTT. Residues: CASSQDPRTSGGVTDTQYF.

The table lists this clonotype with a count of one. The chain uses TRBV7-9 and TRBJ1-4; the match to TRBD1 covers 9 bases. The CDR3 runs to 15 residues. Per germline, CDR1 SEHNR and CDR2 FQNEAQ (reference sequence). The trim removed 5 bases at V and 4 bases at J, leaving 5 bases unmatched. The CDR3 here is CASSVGTGSNEKLFF. The CDR3 DNA follows: TGTGCCAGCAGCGTAGGGACAGGGAGTAATGAAAAACTGTTTTTT.